A single sample is the source of the 24 T cell receptor beta chains below, sequenced in a study of cytotoxic CD8 clonotypes in ibrutinib-treated CLL. The protocol was immunoSEQ multiplex PCR, while the TCRdb copy is restricted to in-frame clones and leaves out a portion. The sample comprises more than 85,000 clones, more than 70% of which are singletons, and around 25% rests with the top ten. The input for sequencing was PBMCs, taken after 24 months of ibrutinib treatment. Receptors were obtained from a human donor with chronic lymphocytic leukemia.

This chain links TRBV30 with TRBJ2-7, with TRBD1 matching over 7 bases. The CDR3 totals 14 residues. Trimming cost V 8 bases and J 1 base; bases outside gene matches: 11. Germline V gene data show CDR1 as GTSNPN and CDR2 as SVGIG (reference sequence). The DNA for the CDR3 is TGTGCCCTCGCACTCCGGGACAGTTCCTACGAGCAGTACTTC. Amino acids: CALALRDSSYEQYF. Drawing the rest from reference TRBV30 and TRBJ2-7, the complete variable domain is SQTIHQWPATLVQPVGSPLSLECTVEGTSNPNLYWYRQAAGRGLQLLFYSVGIGQISSEVPQNLSASRPQDRQFILSSKKLLLSDSGFYLCALALRDSSYEQYFGPGTRLTVT.

This chain joins TRBV10-3 and TRBJ2-5, with TRBD1 matching over 7 bases. CDR1 is ENHRY, CDR2 SYGVKD, per germline. This CDR3 contains 16 residues. V was clipped by 0 bases and J by 4 bases; unmatched bases: 8. In DNA, the CDR3 is TGTGCCATCAGTGAGTCGACAGGGCGGCCGATAGAGACCCAGTACTTC. As protein: CAISESTGRPIETQYF.

This clone was seen a handful of times. One end of the junction varies from germline; a read error may be responsible. The chain is built from TRBV7-9 and TRBJ1-2; no definite D call. This CDR3 is 14 amino acids long. Germline CDR1 is SEHNR and CDR2 is FQNEAQ (reference sequence). The CDR3 protein is CASSLATAGAGYTF. The CDR3 coding sequence is TGTGCCAGCAGCCTAGCTACAGCCGGTGCTGGCTACACCTTC.

V gene TRBV11-3 combines with J gene TRBJ2-2, with no clear D. V lost 5 bases, J lost 5 bases, and 9 bases lay in between. The germline CDR1 and CDR2 sequences are SGHNT and YENEEA. The CDR3 sequence is 13 residues long. The CDR3, as DNA: TGTGCCAGCAGCCACAGAGAAACCGGGGAGCTGTTTTTT. Protein: CASSHRETGELFF.

This clone was seen a single time. The V call is TRBV28, the J call TRBJ2-4; D remains ambiguous. Germline assignment: CDR1 MDHEN and CDR2 SYDVKM. This CDR3 spans 14 amino acids. Between the trimmed V and J ends, which lost 6 bases and 4 bases, there was a span of 13 bases. Written as DNA, the CDR3 is TGTGCCAGCAGCTCGCCCCCCATAAAAAACATTCAGTACTTC. This gives the protein CASSSPPIKNIQYF.

The chain uses TRBV15 and TRBJ2-2; D is perhaps TRBD2 (5 bases). The CDR3 runs to 16 residues. Trimming took off 0 bases at V and 3 bases at J, with 11 bases between the two ends. In germline, CDR1 is LNHNV, CDR2 YYDKDF (reference sequence). The CDR3 bases are TGTGCCACCAGCAGAGAGGCGCTCGGGGACACCGGGGAGCTGTTTTTT. It specifies CATSREALGDTGELFF.

This chain uses TRBV19 with TRBJ1-2; maybe TRBD1 (5 bases). CDR1 and CDR2 (germline): LNHDA, SQIVND (reference sequence). Trimming pared 8 bases from V and 4 bases from J, leaving 23 bases between. The CDR3 consists of 16 residues. Here the CDR3 DNA reads TGTGCCAGTTGTCTCGGGGGAAACTGCGGAGGCTATGGCTACACCTTC. It codes for CASCLGGNCGGYGYTF.

This clone was seen a handful of times. The rearrangement uses TRBV5-4 and TRBJ2-5; TRBD2 matches at 7 bases. V shed 1 base and J 0 bases; nucleotides not matched to a gene: 3. Germline CDR1 reads SGHNT; CDR2 reads YYREEE (reference sequence). The CDR3 is 15 residues long. For the CDR3, the DNA is TGTGCCAGCAGCTTGAGGCTAGCGGACCAAGAGACCCAGTACTTC. Amino acid sequence: CASSLRLADQETQYF.

The rearrangement joins TRBV28 to TRBJ2-3, with a tentative D call TRBD2 (5 bases). There are 14 residues in the CDR3. Germline-derived CDR1 and CDR2 are MDHEN and SYDVKM. V lost 7 bases and J 0 bases, leaving 11 bases between the germline ends. CDR3 sequence: CASISGGSTDTQYF. The CDR3 DNA is TGTGCCAGCATTTCTGGCGGGAGCACAGATACGCAGTATTTT.

The V and J genes are TRBV7-9 and TRBJ1-1; TRBD1 might be the D (6 bases). The CDR3 spans 16 residues. The V gene lost 4 bases and the J gene lost 1 base, with 16 bases spanning the gap. Germline V gene data show CDR1 as SEHNR and CDR2 as FQNEAQ (reference sequence). The DNA of the CDR3 is TGTGCCAGCAGCTCATACCGGGGGCTTGGGAACACTGAAGCTTTCTTT. It specifies CASSSYRGLGNTEAFF.

The gene calls are TRBV5-1 and TRBJ2-7; 10 bases are shared with TRBD2. Germline CDR1 reads SGHRS; CDR2 reads YFSETQ. The ends lost 2 bases at V and 0 bases at J; junction bases unmatched: 2. CDR3 size: 15 residues. The DNA for the CDR3 is TGCGCCAGCAGCTTCCTAGCGGGAGACTCCTACGAGCAGTACTTC. Translating it yields CASSFLAGDSYEQYF. The full variable domain, in which reference TRBV5-1 and TRBJ2-7 provide the parts outside the CDR3, is KAGVTQTPRYLIKTRGQQVTLSCSPISGHRSVSWYQQTPGQGLQFLFEYFSETQRNKGNFPGRFSGRQFSNSRSEMNVSTLELGDSALYLCASSFLAGDSYEQYFGPGTRLTVT.

The V and J genes are TRBV6-5 and TRBJ1-3, with D perhaps matching TRBD1 (5 bases). Trimming shortened V by 2 bases and J by 0 bases, and 5 bases separated the two germline ends. CDR3 length equals 14 residues. Germline CDR1 is MNHEY and CDR2 is SVGAGI. In nucleotides, the CDR3 is TGTGCCAGCAGTTACAGGGGCTCTGGAAACACCATATATTTT. Its protein is CASSYRGSGNTIYF.

The J gene is TRBJ2-2, the V gene TRBV10-3; D remains unclear. Per the germline V gene, CDR1 is ENHRY and CDR2 is SYGVKD. The CDR3 runs 15 residues. Trimming removed 6 bases from V and 0 bases from J, with 11 bases in between. This CDR3 reads CAIRLTDANTGELFF. The CDR3 DNA is TGTGCCATCAGACTCACTGACGCGAACACCGGGGAGCTGTTTTTT.

The V gene is TRBV6-6, the J gene TRBJ2-7; either TRBD1 or TRBD2 may fit D (5 bases each). CDR1 is MNHNY, CDR2 SVGAGI, per germline (reference sequence). V was trimmed by 5 bases and J by 2 bases, leaving 13 bases between them. This CDR3 is 14 amino acids long. The CDR3 nucleotides read TGTGCCAGCAGTGAGAACCGGGGCCCCTACGAGCAGTACTTC. It translates to CASSENRGPYEQYF.

This chain uses TRBV6-6 with TRBJ2-7, with TRBD2 identical over 13 bases. Germline CDR1 and CDR2: MNHNY and SVGAGI (reference sequence). V trimming: 6 bases; J trimming: 1 base; junction bases outside the gene matches: 6. This CDR3 spans 16 amino acids. The CDR3 reads CASRGTSGISSYEQYF. CDR3 nucleotides: TGTGCCAGCAGGGGGACTAGCGGGATTTCGTCCTACGAGCAGTACTTC.

The chain is built from TRBV5-1 and TRBJ2-1; possibly TRBD2 for D (6 bases). Trimming shortened V by 3 bases and J by 0 bases, and 13 bases separated the two germline ends. The length of the CDR3 is 16 residues. CDR1 is SGHRS and CDR2 is YFSETQ in the germline V gene. CDR3 DNA sequence: TGCGCCAGCAGCTGGAGCGGGCCGAGCTCCTACAATGAGCAGTTCTTC. It codes for CASSWSGPSSYNEQFF. Looking up the rest from reference TRBV5-1 and TRBJ2-1 gives the full variable domain: KAGVTQTPRYLIKTRGQQVTLSCSPISGHRSVSWYQQTPGQGLQFLFEYFSETQRNKGNFPGRFSGRQFSNSRSEMNVSTLELGDSALYLCASSWSGPSSYNEQFFGPGTRLTVL.

The chain couples TRBV2 to TRBJ2-3; 8 nucleotides line up with TRBD1. Germline CDR1 reads SNHLY; CDR2 reads FYNNEI. Losses at the gene ends were 7 bases for V and 2 bases for J; bases not matched to a gene: 8. The CDR3 has 15 amino acids. The CDR3 spells CASNGQGRNTDTQYF. CDR3 sequence (DNA): TGTGCCAGCAACGGACAGGGAAGAAACACAGATACGCAGTATTTT.

The rearrangement links TRBV5-1 to TRBJ2-7, with 10 bases identical to TRBD1. V dropped 3 bases and J dropped 1; count of bases not matched to a gene: 13. Germline CDR1 is SGHRS and CDR2 is YFSETQ. The CDR3 runs to 18 residues. CDR3 DNA: TGCGCCAGCAGCTCCACCCGGGACAGGGGAATTGGATCCTACGAGCAGTACTTC. Translation: CASSSTRDRGIGSYEQYF.

The rearrangement uses TRBV5-1 and TRBJ2-5; tentative D call: TRBD2 (6 bases). The V and J ends lost 0 bases and 1 base respectively, with 7 bases between them. CDR1 and CDR2 from the germline V gene are SGHRS and YFSETQ. The CDR3 spans 14 residues. For the CDR3, the DNA is TGCGCCAGCAGCTTGGGACTAGGCCAAGAGACCCAGTACTTC. Protein: CASSLGLGQETQYF.

The rearrangement links TRBV28 to TRBJ1-6; no firm D call. The V end was cut by 5 bases, the J end by 0 bases, with 8 bases between. This CDR3 has 15 amino acids. The germline CDR1 and CDR2 sequences are MDHEN and SYDVKM. The CDR3 DNA reads TGTGCCAGCAGTGTCTACAGCTCCTATAATTCACCCCTCCACTTT. Translated: CASSVYSSYNSPLHF.

The sample holds a few counts of this clone. The chain carries TRBV5-1 and TRBJ1-5, with D maybe TRBD1 (5 bases). V was cut by 4 bases and J by 7 bases, with 12 bases left in between. This CDR3 comprises 13 residues. Germline lookup yields CDR1 SGHRS and CDR2 YFSETQ. The CDR3 bases are TGCGCCAGCAGCATCGCAGGGCAACAGCCCCAGCATTTT. Protein: CASSIAGQQPQHF.

In this sample, this clone turned up a few times. The V call is TRBV11-3, the J call TRBJ1-1, with TRBD1 matching over 9 bases. V lost 5 bases and J lost 1; bases outside the gene matches: 8. Germline CDR1 and CDR2: SGHNT and YENEEA. This CDR3 contains 16 residues. The CDR3 spells CASSVGTGRGNTEAFF. In nucleotides, the CDR3 is TGTGCCAGCAGCGTAGGGACAGGGCGCGGGAACACTGAAGCTTTCTTT.

This clone showed up just a few times. The rearrangement joins TRBV15 to TRBJ2-6; D is unclear. CDR3 length: 17 amino acids. Germline CDR1 LNHNV, CDR2 YYDKDF (reference sequence). V lost 3 bases, J lost 0 bases, and 12 bases lay in between. The CDR3 here is CATSSLIHSSGANVLTF. The CDR3 DNA is TGTGCCACCAGCAGCCTAATTCACAGCTCTGGGGCCAACGTCCTGACTTTC.

This sequence joins TRBV29-1 and TRBJ2-1; no reliable D call. V was trimmed by 4 bases and J by 0 bases, leaving 19 bases between them. This CDR3 region has 17 residues. CDR1 is SQVTM and CDR2 is ANQGSEA in the germline V gene. The CDR3 protein is CSVAHRSVLSSYNEQFF. The CDR3 DNA reads as TGCAGCGTTGCGCATAGAAGTGTCTTGAGCTCCTACAATGAGCAGTTCTTC.